This TCR beta chain is drawn from a study of control samples from healthy donors and cancer patients. TCRdb's table, derived via immunoSEQ multiplex PCR, lists solely in-frame clones and lacks some. The sample contains 70,000 to 80,000 clones, 80% to 90% of which appear only once. Trimming took off 6 bases at V and 5 bases at J, with 13 bases between the two ends. Germline V gene sequence: CDR1 SNHLY, CDR2 FYNNEI. The CDR3 extends over 13 amino acids. The sample comprised PBMCs. The chain has TRBV2 and TRBJ1-1; D is possibly TRBD1 (6 bases). This receptor was taken from a woman in her sixties or seventies with head and neck cancer. CDR3 loop: CASSAQGVTEAFF. The CDR3 nucleotides read TGTGCCAGCAGCGCACAGGGAGTTACTGAAGCTTTCTTT.